The 19 T cell receptor beta chains below all came from one sample that was sequenced in a study of T cell changes during pregnancy in multiple sclerosis (dated by TCRdb to between 2018 and 2021). The library relied on the immunoSEQ multiplex PCR assay. TCRdb re-hosts the immuneACCESS table, in-frame sequences only. Its copies lack some clones; in the studies checked, an unresolved V gene accounts for under half of them, and the cause for the rest is not known. The sample has about 50,000 clones on record, more than 85% of them singletons. 0.39% of the sample rests with the top ten. The sample consisted of CD4+ T cells from peripheral blood mononuclear cells, taken after pregnancy. The source is a female donor with multiple sclerosis, enrolled in a pregnancy study.

The gene calls are TRBV15 and TRBJ1-2, with 10 bases matching TRBD1. The CDR3 spans 14 residues. CDR1 LNHNV and CDR2 YYDKDF come from the germline V gene (reference sequence). V was pared by 1 base and J by 7 bases, with 3 bases of the junction left unmatched. CDR3 coding DNA: TGTGCCACCAGCAGAGGGGGGGACAGGGGTGGCTACACCTTC. Translation: CATSRGGDRGGYTF.

The V call is TRBV2, the J call TRBJ2-1; TRBD2 aligns across 15 bases. This CDR3 has 17 amino acids. Germline V gene lookup returns CDR1 SNHLY and CDR2 FYNNEI. With V trimmed by 5 bases and J by 4 bases, 6 bases remained unmatched. The CDR3 loop reads CASSRGTSGRSYNEQFF. The CDR3 coding sequence is TGTGCCAGCAGTCGCGGGACTAGCGGGAGGTCTTACAATGAGCAGTTCTTC. The whole variable domain, remainder taken from reference TRBV2 and TRBJ2-1, is EPEVTQTPSHQVTQMGQEVILRCVPISNHLYFYWYRQILGQKVEFLVSFYNNEISEKSEIFDDQFSVERPDGSNFTLKIRSTKLEDSAMYFCASSRGTSGRSYNEQFFGPGTRLTVL.

This chain links TRBV11-2 with TRBJ2-5; 7 bases are shared with TRBD2. The CDR3 runs to 14 residues. The germline V gene encodes CDR1 SGHAT and CDR2 FQNNGV. The V segment lost 5 bases and the J segment 1 base; nucleotides outside the gene matches: 4. The CDR3 DNA reads as TGTGCCAGCAGCCGGGGGGTGGCCCAAGAGACCCAGTACTTC. Translated: CASSRGVAQETQYF.

The CDR3 loop is CASSLLGTGSTEAFF. The CDR3 nucleotides are TGTGCCAGCAGTTTATTAGGGACAGGTTCCACTGAAGCTTTCTTT. The genes are TRBV28 and TRBJ1-1; 8 bases map to TRBD1. The CDR3 loop spans 15 amino acids. Germline CDR1 is MDHEN and CDR2 is SYDVKM. The V and J ends lost 1 base and 4 bases, in that order; junction bases with no gene match: 5. Complete variable domain (other parts from reference TRBV28 and TRBJ1-1): DVKVTQSSRYLVKRTGEKVFLECVQDMDHENMFWYRQDPGLGLRLIYFSYDVKMKEKGDIPEGYSVSREKKERFSLILESASTNQTSMYLCASSLLGTGSTEAFFGQGTRLTVV.

This rearrangement joins TRBV19 to TRBJ1-1; TRBD1 might be the D (6 bases). The CDR3 is 12 amino acids. V was trimmed by 2 bases and J by 11 bases, leaving 12 bases between them. CDR1 and CDR2 (germline): LNHDA, SQIVND (reference sequence). In DNA, the CDR3 is TGTGCCAGTAGTATACGAGGGGACAAGGCTTTCTTT. Its protein product is CASSIRGDKAFF.

Here the CDR3 reads CASSAALTSGVTGELFF. In DNA, the CDR3 is TGCGCCAGCAGCGCGGCGCTCACTAGCGGGGTGACCGGGGAGCTGTTTTTT. The chain joins TRBV5-1 to TRBJ2-2, with 10 positions matching TRBD2. The V and J ends lost 4 bases and 5 bases, in that order; junction bases with no gene match: 11. The CDR3 totals 17 residues. Germline V gene sequence: CDR1 SGHRS, CDR2 YFSETQ. Using reference TRBV5-1 and TRBJ2-2 for the parts outside the CDR3, the full variable domain is KAGVTQTPRYLIKTRGQQVTLSCSPISGHRSVSWYQQTPGQGLQFLFEYFSETQRNKGNFPGRFSGRQFSNSRSEMNVSTLELGDSALYLCASSAALTSGVTGELFFGEGSRLTVL.

The rearrangement joins TRBV19 to TRBJ2-3, with D possibly being TRBD1 (5 bases). Germline V gives CDR1 LNHDA, CDR2 SQIVND (reference sequence). The V end lost 7 bases, the J end lost 4 bases, and 15 bases lay between the germline ends. The CDR3 totals 14 residues. The CDR3 DNA follows: TGTGCCAGTAATCCCTGGCAGGGCGCAGATACGCAGTATTTT. Translating it yields CASNPWQGADTQYF. Full variable domain (rest looked up from reference TRBV19 and TRBJ2-3): DGGITQSPKYLFRKEGQNVTLSCEQNLNHDAMYWYRQDPGQGLRLIYYSQIVNDFQKGDIAEGYSVSREKKESFPLTVTSAQKNPTAFYLCASNPWQGADTQYFGPGTRLTVL.

The chain recombines TRBV30 with TRBJ2-2; 13 nucleotides align to TRBD2. This CDR3 spans 16 amino acids. The J segment lost 5 bases and the V segment lost 1 base, leaving 4 bases of the junction unmatched. Germline V lookup: CDR1 GTSNPN, CDR2 SVGIG (reference sequence). This chain's CDR3 is CAWSGTSGRETGELFF. CDR3 in DNA: TGTGCCTGGAGTGGTACTAGCGGGAGGGAAACCGGGGAGCTGTTTTTT.

The chain has TRBV2 and TRBJ1-1, with 9 bases identical to TRBD1. There are 12 residues in the CDR3. From germline, CDR1 is SNHLY and CDR2 FYNNEI. The V gene end was trimmed by 6 bases and the J gene end by 10 bases; junction bases not matched to a gene: 6. CDR3 nucleotide sequence: TGTGCCAGCAGCGTACAGGGGGCACGAGCTTTCTTT. Its translation: CASSVQGARAFF.

V is TRBV28 and J is TRBJ1-2, with no clear D. From germline, CDR1 is MDHEN and CDR2 SYDVKM. The V end was cut by 2 bases, the J end by 4 bases, with 14 bases between. The CDR3 contains 15 residues. DNA for the CDR3: TGTGCCAGCAGTTTAAACGGAAGACTGTCCTATGGCTACACCTTC. It yields the protein CASSLNGRLSYGYTF.

V is TRBV6-5 and J is TRBJ2-3; 10 bases align to TRBD1. The length of the CDR3 is 14 residues. The ends lost 6 bases at V and 2 bases at J; junction bases unmatched: 2. CDR1 and CDR2 from the germline V gene are MNHEY and SVGAGI. CDR3 coding DNA: TGTGCCAGCAGAGGGACAGGGGCCACAGATACGCAGTATTTT. Amino acid sequence: CASRGTGATDTQYF.

Only a few counts were recorded for this clone. This chain connects TRBV7-9 to TRBJ2-1; TRBD2 aligns across 7 bases. CDR3 size: 14 residues. The ends lost 5 bases at V and 6 bases at J; junction bases unmatched: 7. CDR1 and CDR2 from the germline V gene are SEHNR and FQNEAQ (reference sequence). The CDR3 here is CASSVSGTTNEQFF. The CDR3 bases are TGTGCCAGCAGCGTTTCCGGGACTACCAATGAGCAGTTCTTC. Combining the CDR3 with reference TRBV7-9 and TRBJ2-1 gives the whole variable domain DTGVSQNPRHKITKRGQNVTFRCDPISEHNRLYWYRQTLGQGPEFLTYFQNEAQLEKSRLLSDRFSAERPKGSFSTLEIQRTEQGDSAMYLCASSVSGTTNEQFFGPGTRLTVL.

The chain uses TRBV28 and TRBJ1-2, with D perhaps matching TRBD1 (6 bases). This CDR3 has 15 residues. Trimming left V 7 bases short and J 7 bases short, with 22 bases between. Germline V CDR1 and CDR2: MDHEN, SYDVKM. CDR3 sequence: CASTTTGTIQGGYTF. In DNA, the CDR3 is TGTGCCAGCACGACAACCGGGACGATACAGGGTGGCTACACCTTC.

This chain joins TRBV30 and TRBJ2-1; 7 nucleotides agree with TRBD1. The CDR3 has 15 amino acids. Trimming removed 3 bases from V and 7 bases from J; junction bases left unmatched: 12. In germline, CDR1 is GTSNPN, CDR2 SVGIG (reference sequence). The CDR3 loop reads CAWRRIGQAGNEQFF. The CDR3 DNA reads TGTGCCTGGAGAAGAATTGGACAGGCTGGAAATGAGCAGTTCTTC.

The V call is TRBV4-1, the J call TRBJ2-7; the D is unclear. The CDR3 has 13 residues. V lost 4 bases and J 1 base, leaving 8 bases between the germline ends. Germline-derived CDR1 and CDR2 are MGHRA and YSYEKL. The CDR3 nucleotides are TGCGCCAGCAGCCCAGAGAGGTCCTACGAGCAGTACTTC. This encodes CASSPERSYEQYF.

The V and J genes are TRBV19 and TRBJ2-7; 11 nucleotides line up with TRBD2. The junction had 5 bases not matched to a gene; V was cut back by 5 bases and J by 5 bases. This CDR3 is 14 amino acids long. Germline V gene sequence: CDR1 LNHDA, CDR2 SQIVND (reference sequence). The CDR3 DNA reads as TGTGCCAGTAGTGTGACTAGCGGGAACCACGAGCAGTACTTC. Amino acid sequence: CASSVTSGNHEQYF. Full variable domain (remainder filled in from reference TRBV19 and TRBJ2-7): DGGITQSPKYLFRKEGQNVTLSCEQNLNHDAMYWYRQDPGQGLRLIYYSQIVNDFQKGDIAEGYSVSREKKESFPLTVTSAQKNPTAFYLCASSVTSGNHEQYFGPGTRLTVT.

The V call is TRBV5-1, the J call TRBJ1-1; D is unresolved. In germline, CDR1 is SGHRS, CDR2 YFSETQ. The length of the CDR3 is 14 residues. V was shortened by 5 bases and J by 6 bases, with 17 bases between the two germline ends. For the CDR3, the DNA is TGCGCCAGCAGTACTGGGGAGGGTTATTCTGAAGCTTTCTTT. Its translation: CASSTGEGYSEAFF. The full variable domain, its missing parts supplied by reference TRBV5-1 and TRBJ1-1, is KAGVTQTPRYLIKTRGQQVTLSCSPISGHRSVSWYQQTPGQGLQFLFEYFSETQRNKGNFPGRFSGRQFSNSRSEMNVSTLELGDSALYLCASSTGEGYSEAFFGQGTRLTVV.

The CDR3 region is CASSLRDSTEAFF. The CDR3 DNA sequence: TGTGCCAGCAGCCTCCGGGACAGCACTGAAGCTTTCTTT. This rearrangement joins TRBV7-2 to TRBJ1-1; the match to TRBD1 covers 7 bases. From germline, CDR1 is SGHTA and CDR2 FQGNSA. The trim removed 5 bases at V and 4 bases at J, leaving 4 bases unmatched. This CDR3 region has 13 residues.

The chain has TRBV28 and TRBJ2-6, with a tentative D call TRBD1 (6 bases). The CDR3 sequence is 18 residues long. Trimming shortened V by 1 base and J by 1 base, and 14 bases separated the two germline ends. Germline CDR1 is MDHEN and CDR2 is SYDVKM. The CDR3 DNA reads TGTGCCAGCAGTTTATATCCTCCCGACAGGTCTGGGGCCAACGTCCTGACTTTC. Protein sequence: CASSLYPPDRSGANVLTF. The complete variable domain, with remaining parts taken from reference TRBV28 and TRBJ2-6, reads DVKVTQSSRYLVKRTGEKVFLECVQDMDHENMFWYRQDPGLGLRLIYFSYDVKMKEKGDIPEGYSVSREKKERFSLILESASTNQTSMYLCASSLYPPDRSGANVLTFGAGSRLTVL.